A selection of T cell receptor beta chains follows, all from one sample in a study of T cells in Graves' hyperthyroidism and ophthalmopathy. TCRdb analysed the multiplex PCR reads with MiXCR anew, one entry per CDR3 protein. In the table there are under 350,000 distinct CDR3 sequences, about 18% of which are singletons. The source material was blood. These receptors were obtained from a woman aged 55-75 years with Graves' ophthalmopathy. Both conserved end residues are part of each CDR3. The D gene is left open where the match is weak. Size values are once, few and many counts, or a class for expanded clones, and some rows have none.

TGTGCCAGCAGTCACACGAACCTGTATGAGCAGTTCTTC	CASSHTNLYEQFF	many	-	TRBJ2-1	TRBV12-3/TRBV12-4	13
TGTGCCAGCAGGACAGGGGGGCCTGAAGCTTTCTTT	CASRTGGPEAFF	many	TRBD1	TRBJ1-1	TRBV2	12
TGTGCCAGCAGGCGTCATCAGCCCCAGCATTTT	CASRRHQPQHF	many	-	TRBJ1-5	TRBV28	11
TGTGCCAGCCGAAGAGGGCCCATGATAGATCAGCCCCAGCATTTT	CASRRGPMIDQPQHF	many	-	TRBJ1-5	TRBV2	15
TGCGCCAGCAGCTTTAGCGGGGATGTGACCGGGGAGCTGTTTTTT	CASSFSGDVTGELFF	-	TRBD2	TRBJ2-2	TRBV5-1	15
TGTGCCAGCAGCTTAAACACCCCACAACCCCAGCATTTT	CASSLNTPQPQHF	many	-	TRBJ1-5	TRBV7-2	13
TGTGCCAGCAGCGCGGACAGGGGGCGAGGCGAAAAACTGTTTTTT	CASSADRGRGEKLFF	few	TRBD1	TRBJ1-4	TRBV9	15
TGCAGCGTTGAGTTATTGAACACTGAAGCTTTCTTT	CSVELLNTEAFF	many	-	TRBJ1-1	TRBV29-1	12
TGCAGCGCTGTCTTTACAGACCTTAACTATGGCTACACCTTC	CSAVFTDLNYGYTF	many	-	TRBJ1-2	TRBV29-1	14
TGCAGTGCACCCCCGGGGGGCCGAACTGAAGCTTTCTTT	CSAPPGGRTEAFF	-	-	TRBJ1-1	TRBV20-1	13
TGTGCCACCAGTGATGCGGCCCCTAACACCGGGGAGCTGTTTTTT	CATSDAAPNTGELFF	many	-	TRBJ2-2	TRBV24-1	15
TGTGCCACTCCCCCTGCGAGGGGGCTGAGCACCGGGGAGCTGTTTTTT	CATPPARGLSTGELFF	-	TRBD1	TRBJ2-2	TRBV6-1	16
TGTGCCAGCAAACAGGGGGATTATGGCTACACCTTC	CASKQGDYGYTF	many	TRBD1	TRBJ1-2	TRBV7-2	12
TGTGCCAGCTCACTAGGGACACCCACAGATACGCAGTATTTT	CASSLGTPTDTQYF	many	-	TRBJ2-3	TRBV18	14
TGTGCCAGCAGCGTAGCCGGACGCGGCTCTGGGGCCAACGTCCTGACTTTC	CASSVAGRGSGANVLTF	-	-	TRBJ2-6	TRBV9	17
TGTGCCAGCAGCCCGACCCGCGGGGGGGTTACTGAAGCTTTCTTT	CASSPTRGGVTEAFF	many	-	TRBJ1-1	TRBV7-3	15
TGTGCCAGCAGTGGGACAGGGGCCCCGTGGGCGGGCAATCAGCCCCAGCATTTT	CASSGTGAPWAGNQPQHF	many	TRBD1	TRBJ1-5	TRBV6-1	18
TGTGCCAGCAGCTCGGGACTAGCGGGGCCTTCAAGCTCCTACAATGAGCAGTTCTTC	CASSSGLAGPSSSYNEQFF	many	TRBD2	TRBJ2-1	TRBV7-6	19
TGTGCCAGCAGTTTATATATCCGGCAGGGGGCTAGGAATGAGCAGTTCTTC	CASSLYIRQGARNEQFF	few	TRBD1	TRBJ2-1	TRBV27	17
TGTGCCAGCAGGATCCCCTCTAACTATGGCTACACCTTC	CASRIPSNYGYTF	-	-	TRBJ1-2	TRBV28	13
TGTGCCAGCAGCCCTCAACCGACAGGGGGCTACACCGGGGAGCTGTTTTTT	CASSPQPTGGYTGELFF	many	TRBD1	TRBJ2-2	TRBV9	17
TGTGCCAGCAGCCTCAACAGGTACGAGCAGTACTTC	CASSLNRYEQYF	-	-	TRBJ2-7	TRBV28	12
TGTGCCAGCAGCTTTTCCTCTCCGAGCACAGATACGCAGTATTTT	CASSFSSPSTDTQYF	many	-	TRBJ2-3	TRBV7-3	15
TGTGCCGGCAGTTACGACAGGGGAGGGTCACCCCTCCACTTT	CAGSYDRGGSPLHF	-	TRBD1	TRBJ1-6	TRBV2	14
TGTGCCAGCTTCGGCCAACACAACACTGAAGCTTTCTTT	CASFGQHNTEAFF	many	-	TRBJ1-1	TRBV28	13
TGCAGTGCTAGAGGGCTTCACGGCTCCTACGAGCAGTACTTC	CSARGLHGSYEQYF	many	-	TRBJ2-7	TRBV20-1	14
TGTGCCACCAGCACCCCAACTGGGACTAGGAATAATGAGCAGTTCTTC	CATSTPTGTRNNEQFF	-	TRBD2	TRBJ2-1	TRBV15	16
TGTGCCAGCAGCTTCTTCCAGGGCCATGGCTACACCTTC	CASSFFQGHGYTF	many	-	TRBJ1-2	TRBV9	13
TGTGCCAGCAGCTTAGAATCCTCGGCCACCGGGGAGCTGTTTTTT	CASSLESSATGELFF	-	-	TRBJ2-2	TRBV7-3	15
TGTGCCAGTAGTCCGGACAGGGCATTTGGGGGCAATCAGCCCCAGCATTTT	CASSPDRAFGGNQPQHF	-	TRBD1	TRBJ1-5	TRBV19	17
TGTGCCAGCAGCTTGATCAGGGACGGCGAGCAGTACTTC	CASSLIRDGEQYF	many	-	TRBJ2-7	TRBV11-2	13
TGTGCCAGCAGTTCGAGCGGTACCACCTACAATGAGCAGTTCTTC	CASSSSGTTYNEQFF	-	-	TRBJ2-1	TRBV7-3	15
TGCAGCGTTGATGGTAGGGCAGCGCATGGCTACACCTTC	CSVDGRAAHGYTF	many	-	TRBJ1-2	TRBV29-1	13
TGTGCCAGTAGTATAACCCCCGGACAGGGAGCTGAAGCTTTCTTT	CASSITPGQGAEAFF	-	TRBD1	TRBJ1-1	TRBV19	15
TGTGCCAGCTCACCAAACAGGCAAAGCTCCTACAATGAGCAGTTCTTC	CASSPNRQSSYNEQFF	many	-	TRBJ2-1	TRBV18	16
TGTGCCGGCAGCCCACTAGCGGGAGGGCCAGATACGCAGTATTTT	CAGSPLAGGPDTQYF	-	TRBD2	TRBJ2-3	TRBV7-3	15
TGTGCCACCAGCAGAGAAGGGGGCGGTCGGGAGGGTTACAATGAGCAGTTCTTC	CATSREGGGREGYNEQFF	-	-	TRBJ2-1	TRBV15	18
TGTGCCAGCAGCTCTTCGACAGTTAGCAATCAGCCCCAGCATTTT	CASSSSTVSNQPQHF	many	-	TRBJ1-5	TRBV7-2	15
TGTGCCAGCAAGCGGGACAGCGGGCTCGAGCAGTACTTC	CASKRDSGLEQYF	-	-	TRBJ2-7	TRBV2	13
TGTGCCAGCTCACCACCTAGGGGCCACTATGGCTACACCTTC	CASSPPRGHYGYTF	many	-	TRBJ1-2	TRBV18	14
TGCGCCAGCAGCTTGCTAGGGGATGTGAACACTGAAGCTTTCTTT	CASSLLGDVNTEAFF	many	-	TRBJ1-1	TRBV5-1	15
TGCGTGGGGAGGGGGGACAGGGGGAAAGAGACCCAGTACTTC	CVGRGDRGKETQYF	few	TRBD1	TRBJ2-5	TRBV20-1	14
TGCAGCGTTGAAATAGTCAACTCCTACGAGCAGTACTTC	CSVEIVNSYEQYF	few	-	TRBJ2-7	TRBV29-1	13
TGTGCCAGCAGTTTAATGTTTACTAGCGGGCTCAATGAGCAGTTCTTC	CASSLMFTSGLNEQFF	many	TRBD2	TRBJ2-1	TRBV27	16
TGTGCCAGCAGTGGCCCGGGACAGGAAGAGACCCAGTACTTC	CASSGPGQEETQYF	-	TRBD1	TRBJ2-5	TRBV2	14
TGTGCCAGCAATAAGGACGGAAGGGGAAATCAGCCCCAGCATTTT	CASNKDGRGNQPQHF	many	-	TRBJ1-5	TRBV12-3/TRBV12-4	15
TGTGCCTGGACAGGGGGAGGAGGCAATCAGCCCCAGCATTTT	CAWTGGGGNQPQHF	few	TRBD1	TRBJ1-5	TRBV30	14
TGTGCCATCAGCAAGACAGGGAGCTCCTACGAGCAGTACTTC	CAISKTGSSYEQYF	many	TRBD1	TRBJ2-7	TRBV10-3	14
TGTGCCAGCAGCTGGGGTAGCGGAGAGACCCAGTACTTC	CASSWGSGETQYF	many	-	TRBJ2-5	TRBV5-6	13
TGCAGTGCGGAGCGTCGGGACAGGGATTCCGAAAAACTGTTTTTT	CSAERRDRDSEKLFF	many	TRBD1	TRBJ1-4	TRBV20-1	15
TGTGCCAGCAGTCCACCGACAGGGGGGTCCTACGAGCAGTACTTC	CASSPPTGGSYEQYF	-	TRBD1	TRBJ2-7	TRBV25-1	15
TGTGCCTGGACTCTATCTGGGGCCAACGTCCTGACTTTC	CAWTLSGANVLTF	-	-	TRBJ2-6	TRBV30	13
TGTGCCAGCAGCTCGCTCCCCGGGATTAGTAATCAGCCCCAGCATTTT	CASSSLPGISNQPQHF	few	-	TRBJ1-5	TRBV7-2	16
TGTGCTAGCAGCTTAGGACATGACCGGGAGACCCAGTACTTC	CASSLGHDRETQYF	-	-	TRBJ2-5	TRBV7-7	14
TGTGCCAGCAGTGAGAGACTAGCTAGCACAGATACGCAGTATTTT	CASSERLASTDTQYF	many	TRBD2	TRBJ2-3	TRBV2	15